Reported below is one T cell receptor (beta chain). Antigen: not known. This specimen comes from a study of cytomegalovirus exposure and HLA in healthy donors. The study, taken as a whole, reports: Analysis was performed later, and it showed HLA-associated TCR beta chains to be more clonally expanded than equally common others. Several of the most significant clusters appeared linked to common viral pathogens, based on a later analysis. Later findings reportedly placed an Asian-associated ancestry cluster below the approximately 650-donor mean for N-insertions. In all likelihood, a cluster of highly shared sequence variants was a sequencing artifact.

The PCR made use of 60 Vbeta and 13 Jbeta primers. Using immunoSEQ multiplex PCR, the repertoire was profiled, and TCRdb retains in-frame clones only, with some absent. Seen here are about 150,000 clones, around 79% observed once, and the top ten hold roughly 8%. The sequence came from a man aged 25-40 years in good health and CMV-seropositive. Input material: PBMCs.

The CDR3: CASSQFRDREYEQYF. In nucleotides, the CDR3 is TGTGCCAGCAGTCAATTCCGGGACAGAGAATACGAGCAGTACTTC. This sequence joins TRBV6-5 and TRBJ2-7; 7 nucleotides line up with TRBD1. Germline CDR1 MNHEY, CDR2 SVGAGI. This CDR3 contains 15 residues. V shed 5 bases, J shed 4 bases, and the junction held 11 bases outside the gene matches.